These T cell receptor beta chains were read from a single sample in a study of T cells in Graves' hyperthyroidism and ophthalmopathy. TCRdb analysed the multiplex PCR reads with MiXCR anew, one entry per CDR3 protein. The table shows approximately 600,000 distinct CDR3 sequences, with around 15% occurring only once. Input material: blood. The receptors derive from a woman between 25 and 40 years old with Graves' hyperthyroidism. Each CDR3 is given with its conserved first and last residue. Each record gives: V gene, J gene, CDR3 length, CDR3 protein.

v_gene: TRBV20-1; j_gene: TRBJ1-1; len: 15; CDR3aa: CSARDPRGVNTEAFF
v_gene: TRBV20-1; j_gene: TRBJ1-1; len: 13; CDR3aa: CSELRLLNTEAFF
v_gene: TRBV5-5; j_gene: TRBJ2-1; len: 15; CDR3aa: CASSLFLAEAGEQFF
v_gene: TRBV5-1; j_gene: TRBJ2-1; len: 14; CDR3aa: CASSLEWLAGSAFF
v_gene: TRBV7-8; j_gene: TRBJ1-2; len: 14; CDR3aa: CASSLAQGALWYTF
v_gene: TRBV9; j_gene: TRBJ2-1; len: 15; CDR3aa: CASSPQTGSYNEQFF
v_gene: TRBV7-2; j_gene: TRBJ2-2; len: 16; CDR3aa: CASSLEAAANTGELFF
v_gene: TRBV3-1; j_gene: TRBJ2-4; len: 14; CDR3aa: CASSRTGRENIQYF
v_gene: TRBV19; j_gene: TRBJ2-3; len: 17; CDR3aa: CASSISTGTGGADTQYF
v_gene: TRBV11-2; j_gene: TRBJ2-1; len: 15; CDR3aa: CASSFLGGGIYEQFF
v_gene: TRBV30; j_gene: TRBJ1-5; len: 14; CDR3aa: CAWSPGLADQPQHF
v_gene: TRBV7-9; j_gene: TRBJ1-4; len: 14; CDR3aa: CASSGGDEAEKLFF
v_gene: TRBV29-1; j_gene: TRBJ1-1; len: 12; CDR3aa: CSVGQGAVEAFF
v_gene: TRBV24-1; j_gene: TRBJ2-1; len: 18; CDR3aa: CATSDLSSGRGGGDEQFF
v_gene: TRBV19; j_gene: TRBJ2-1; len: 14; CDR3aa: CASTSGITYNEQFF
v_gene: TRBV12-3/TRBV12-4; j_gene: TRBJ2-7; len: 15; CDR3aa: CASSPPRARGDEQYF
v_gene: TRBV5-1; j_gene: TRBJ1-2; len: 14; CDR3aa: CASSSFEWNYGYTF
v_gene: TRBV11-2; j_gene: TRBJ2-7; len: 14; CDR3aa: CASSLATSGYEQYF
v_gene: TRBV18; j_gene: TRBJ2-5; len: 14; CDR3aa: CASSPDRSDETQYF
v_gene: TRBV20-1; j_gene: TRBJ2-3; len: 15; CDR3aa: CSAQTSGRARDTQYF